These 26 T cell receptor beta chains originate from one sample sequenced in a study of HIV-infected patients and healthy controls. TCRdb processed the 5' RACE reads anew with MiXCR; each CDR3 protein has one entry. The sample lists about 70,000 distinct CDR3 sequences; less than 20% were seen once. Specimen: CD4+ T cells from blood. All receptors derive from a human donor in good health.

The rearrangement uses TRBV20-1 and TRBJ1-3; tentatively, D is TRBD1 (6 bases). The CDR3 runs to 15 residues. The V and J ends lost 5 bases and 2 bases respectively, with 16 bases between them. CDR1 and CDR2 from the germline V gene are DFQATT and SNEGSKA (reference sequence). CDR3: CSALHSTGTGNTIYF. In DNA form, the CDR3 reads TGCAGTGCTCTTCACTCTACAGGGACTGGAAACACCATATATTTT.

Ten or more counts support this clonotype. The J gene is TRBJ2-3, the V gene TRBV9; D possibly matches TRBD1 or TRBD2 (5 bases each). The CDR3 has 16 amino acids. Germline V gene lookup returns CDR1 SGDLS and CDR2 YYNGEE. Trimming removed 1 base from V and 1 base from J, with 13 bases in between. The CDR3, as DNA: TGTGCCAGCAGCGTACTTGGGACCCCCCGCACAGATACGCAGTATTTT. Translation gives CASSVLGTPRTDTQYF. The whole variable domain, remainder taken from reference TRBV9 and TRBJ2-3, is DSGVTQTPKHLITATGQRVTLRCSPRSGDLSVYWYQQSLDQGLQFLIQYYNGEERAKGNILERFSAQQFPDLHSELNLSSLELGDSALYFCASSVLGTPRTDTQYFGPGTRLTVL.

The genes are TRBV6-6 and TRBJ1-5, with 8 bases that match TRBD1. V lost 5 bases, J lost 0 bases, and 3 bases stayed unmatched. The CDR3 spans 15 residues. Per germline, CDR1 MNHNY and CDR2 SVGAGI (reference sequence). As DNA, the CDR3 is TGTGCCAGCAGTATAGGACAGGGTAGCAATCAGCCCCAGCATTTT. Translating gives CASSIGQGSNQPQHF.

The chain recombines TRBV29-1 with TRBJ2-6; D is unresolved. The CDR3 extends over 12 amino acids. The germline V and J ends were trimmed by 7 bases and 2 bases, with 6 bases remaining between them. The germline V gene has CDR1 SQVTM and CDR2 ANQGSEA. CDR3 residues: CSARTGANVLTF. The CDR3 nucleotides are TGCAGCGCTAGGACTGGGGCCAACGTCCTGACTTTC.

The genes are TRBV5-1 and TRBJ2-7; maybe TRBD1 (6 bases). The length of the CDR3 is 15 residues. The V gene's germline CDR1 is SGHRS and CDR2 YFSETQ. The V end lost 4 bases, the J end lost 2 bases, and 16 bases lay between the germline ends. This chain's CDR3 is CASSPEPGTTYEQYF. CDR3 sequence (DNA): TGCGCCAGCAGCCCGGAGCCAGGGACAACCTACGAGCAGTACTTC.

There are many counts of this clonotype. The chain couples TRBV5-1 to TRBJ2-3; 9 bases are a match to TRBD2. There are 17 residues in the CDR3. Germline V lookup: CDR1 SGHRS, CDR2 YFSETQ. Germline trimming cut 0 bases from V and 1 base from J; bases unmatched to any gene: 6. The CDR3 reads CASSLGASGTGTDTQYF. In DNA, the CDR3 is TGCGCCAGCAGCTTGGGCGCTAGCGGGACTGGCACAGATACGCAGTATTTT.

This CDR3 reads CASSLGTSGGYEQYF. As DNA, the CDR3 is TGTGCCAGCAGCCTCGGGACTAGCGGTGGCTACGAGCAGTACTTC. This rearrangement joins TRBV7-8 to TRBJ2-7; 11 bases match TRBD2. The germline V gene has CDR1 SGHVS and CDR2 FQNEAQ. The CDR3 contains 15 residues. The V segment lost 5 bases and the J segment 3 bases; nucleotides outside the gene matches: 6.

This clonotype has more than one count but fewer than ten. The chain has TRBV15 and TRBJ2-2; D not resolved. The CDR3 loop spans 16 amino acids. In germline, CDR1 is LNHNV, CDR2 YYDKDF (reference sequence). V was cut by 0 bases and J by 6 bases, with 14 bases left in between. The CDR3 DNA reads as TGTGCCACCAGCAGAGATCTCACAATTGGCCCCGGGGAGCTGTTTTTT. Protein product: CATSRDLTIGPGELFF. Using reference TRBV15 and TRBJ2-2 for the parts outside the CDR3, the full variable domain is DAMVIQNPRYQVTQFGKPVTLSCSQTLNHNVMYWYQQKSSQAPKLLFHYYDKDFNNEADTPDNFQSRRPNTSFCFLDIRSPGLGDTAMYLCATSRDLTIGPGELFFGEGSRLTVL.

This clonotype came up many times. This chain links TRBV6-2 or TRBV6-3 with TRBJ1-1; tentatively, D is TRBD1 (6 bases). With 6 bases removed from V and 0 bases from J, the gap between germline ends came to 14 bases. Germline V gives CDR1 MNHEY, CDR2 SVGEGT. This CDR3 comprises 15 residues. CDR3 sequence (DNA): TGTGCCAGCAGCGGACGGGGGCCGTTGAACACTGAAGCTTTCTTT. Its translation: CASSGRGPLNTEAFF.

In this sample, this clonotype turned up a few times. CDR3 DNA sequence: TGTGCCAGCATGTCCGGGCAGTACTTC. This encodes CASMSGQYF. This chain links TRBV2 with TRBJ2-7; D uncertain. The CDR3 is 9 residues long. Germline CDR1 SNHLY, CDR2 FYNNEI. V was shortened by 7 bases and J by 9 bases, with 7 bases between the two germline ends.

The genes are TRBV12-3 or TRBV12-4 and TRBJ2-7, with D possibly TRBD1 on 5 matching bases. This CDR3 is built from 16 residues. V was pared by 6 bases and J by 5 bases, with 23 bases between. CDR3 DNA: TGTGCCAGCAGCTTGAAAGTGGGGCCCAGTTACAACGAGCAGTACTTC. Its protein is CASSLKVGPSYNEQYF.

This clonotype was detected many times. This rearrangement joins TRBV5-1 to TRBJ1-1, with unresolved D. V lost 4 bases and J lost 5, with 12 bases in between. This CDR3 is built from 13 residues. Germline values: CDR1 SGHRS, CDR2 YFSETQ. The CDR3 sequence: CASSLREGTEAFF. The CDR3 coding sequence is TGCGCCAGCAGCCTGAGGGAAGGGACTGAAGCTTTCTTT.

Ten or more counts support this clonotype. CDR3 sequence reads: CASSYSGPPGTEAFF. The DNA of the CDR3 is TGTGCCAGCAGTTACTCAGGGCCGCCCGGCACTGAAGCTTTCTTT. This sequence joins TRBV6-5 and TRBJ1-1; D remains unclear. Germline-derived CDR1 and CDR2 are MNHEY and SVGAGI. V lost 0 bases to trimming and J lost 4 bases, with 12 bases between them. The CDR3 covers 15 residues.

This clonotype was seen a handful of times. The chain combines TRBV5-5 with TRBJ1-5; 7 bases agree with TRBD1. There are 13 residues in the CDR3. Germline V lookup: CDR1 SGHKS, CDR2 YYEKEE (reference sequence). The J segment lost 8 bases and the V segment lost 5 bases, leaving 7 bases of the junction unmatched. In DNA, the CDR3 is TGTGCCAGCAGTCGACAGGGCGGGGAGCCCCAGCATTTT. Its translation is CASSRQGGEPQHF.

The chain carries TRBV20-1 and TRBJ2-1; D may be TRBD2 (6 bases). Germline assignment: CDR1 DFQATT and CDR2 SNEGSKA (reference sequence). The CDR3 spans 17 residues. Trimming stripped 3 bases from V and 3 bases from J, with 21 bases between. The CDR3 bases are TGCAGTGCTAGCCCCCAGGTGGCGGGGCTATACTACAATGAGCAGTTCTTC. This codes for CSASPQVAGLYYNEQFF.

This clonotype was found many times. This sequence joins TRBV12-3 or TRBV12-4 and TRBJ1-1; D is ambiguous. Trimming took off 5 bases at V and 0 bases at J, with 10 bases between the two ends. The CDR3 sequence is 14 residues long. CDR3 sequence (DNA): TGTGCCAGCAGTGCGAACTTAATGAACACTGAAGCTTTCTTT. It is translated as CASSANLMNTEAFF.

The chain is built from TRBV7-3 and TRBJ1-1; TRBD1 agrees at 7 bases. The CDR3 is made up of 15 amino acids. The ends lost 5 bases at V and 4 bases at J; junction bases unmatched: 10. The germline CDR1 and CDR2 sequences are SGHTA and FQGTGA. The CDR3 DNA sequence: TGTGCCAGCAGCCCCGACTTGACAGGGATCACTGAAGCTTTCTTT. Translation: CASSPDLTGITEAFF.

The rearrangement links TRBV5-1 to TRBJ2-7; D gene unclear. Germline-derived CDR1 and CDR2 are SGHRS and YFSETQ. The V and J ends lost 4 bases and 5 bases respectively, with 7 bases between them. The CDR3 has 11 residues. The CDR3 DNA is TGCGCCAGCAGCATACACCACGAGCAGTACTTC. Residues: CASSIHHEQYF.

The chain uses TRBV7-3 and TRBJ2-7, with D perhaps TRBD2 (6 bases). The germline V and J ends were trimmed by 6 bases and 0 bases, with 15 bases remaining between them. Germline V gene lookup returns CDR1 SGHTA and CDR2 FQGTGA. The CDR3 length is 15 residues. CDR3 loop: CASSRHGGASYEQYF. In DNA, the CDR3 is TGTGCCAGCAGTCGCCATGGCGGGGCCTCCTACGAGCAGTACTTC.

Only a few counts were recorded for this clonotype. The gene calls are TRBV5-4 and TRBJ2-3, with a weak D call TRBD2 (6 bases). The ends were cut back, 9 bases at V and 3 bases at J, with 14 bases in the middle. CDR1 SGHNT and CDR2 YYREEE come from the germline V gene (reference sequence). CDR3 size: 13 residues. The CDR3 DNA reads TGTGCCACCAACGTTGGGGGGACAGATACGCAGTATTTT. It yields the protein CATNVGGTDTQYF.

The chain couples TRBV10-3 to TRBJ2-1, with 7 bases lining up with TRBD2. The V and J ends lost 0 bases and 5 bases, in that order; junction bases with no gene match: 4. CDR1 is ENHRY, CDR2 SYGVKD, per germline. This CDR3 contains 15 residues. The CDR3 protein is CAISESQRGDNEQFF. The CDR3 DNA reads TGTGCCATCAGTGAGTCCCAGCGGGGAGACAATGAGCAGTTCTTC.

CDR3 in DNA: TGTGCCAGCAGTTTGGGCGGAGGTTCACCCCTCCACTTT. Translating gives CASSLGGGSPLHF. The chain carries TRBV27 and TRBJ1-6, with D unresolved. V dropped 3 bases and J dropped 9 bases, with 9 bases sitting between them. Per germline, CDR1 MNHEY and CDR2 SMNVEV (reference sequence). CDR3 length equals 13 residues.

Many counts were recorded for this clonotype. This chain joins TRBV12-3 or TRBV12-4 and TRBJ1-5, with D uncertain. The CDR3 extends over 13 amino acids. Trimming pared 11 bases from V and 0 bases from J, leaving 11 bases between. Here the CDR3 reads CALRATSNQPQHF. CDR3 sequence (DNA): TGTGCCCTCCGGGCAACTAGCAATCAGCCCCAGCATTTT.

This clonotype was seen only once. The chain couples TRBV7-3 to TRBJ1-1, with a weak D call TRBD1 (5 bases). The V gene lost 2 bases and the J gene lost 6 bases, with 19 bases spanning the gap. The CDR3 is 16 amino acids. The germline V gene encodes CDR1 SGHTA and CDR2 FQGTGA. CDR3 sequence reads: CASSLFSMGEGSEAFF. CDR3 bases: TGTGCCAGCAGCTTATTCAGTATGGGGGAGGGCTCTGAAGCTTTCTTT. Combining the CDR3 with reference TRBV7-3 and TRBJ1-1 gives the whole variable domain GAGVSQTPSNKVTEKGKYVELRCDPISGHTALYWYRQSLGQGPEFLIYFQGTGAADDSGLPNDRFFAVRPEGSVSTLKIQRTERGDSAVYLCASSLFSMGEGSEAFFGQGTRLTVV.

J is TRBJ1-2 and V is TRBV20-1; D remains unclear. The CDR3 is 11 amino acids. The V gene lost 3 bases and the J gene lost 7 bases, with 9 bases spanning the gap. The germline CDR1 and CDR2 sequences are DFQATT and SNEGSKA (reference sequence). CDR3 bases: TGCAGTGCTAGGATGGGAACTGGCTACACCTTC. It codes for CSARMGTGYTF.

This clonotype was seen a handful of times. The chain couples TRBV7-9 to TRBJ1-1, with 9 positions matching TRBD1. Germline V CDR1 and CDR2: SEHNR, FQNEAQ (reference sequence). There are 16 residues in the CDR3. Losses at the gene ends were 6 bases for V and 4 bases for J; bases not matched to a gene: 12. The CDR3 protein is CASRPGTGTLITEAFF. As DNA, the CDR3 is TGTGCCAGCAGACCGGGGACAGGGACATTGATCACTGAAGCTTTCTTT.